This TCR beta chain was captured by sequencing in a study of glioma-infiltrating T cells. Study-wide results and limits: CDR3 overlap between tissue and blood was very small. Above-expected tissue-blood divergence occurred in all gliomas, most in low-grade ones.

Amplification of TCR alpha and beta CDR3 regions from RNA used iRepertoire nested multiplex PCR. One-step reverse transcription and amplification started from approximately 100-400 ng of tissue mRNA or PBMC total RNA. Via MiXCR, TCRdb re-called the multiplex PCR reads, giving one row per CDR3 protein. Of 150,000 to 200,000 distinct CDR3 sequences in the sample, around 40% were seen once. CDR3 length: 12 amino acids. From germline, CDR1 is SEHNR and CDR2 FQNEAQ (reference sequence). The V gene lost 5 bases and the J gene lost 8 bases, with 12 bases spanning the gap. At least ten counts were recorded for this clonotype. Its antigen is not identified.

The chain recombines TRBV7-9 with TRBJ1-1, with a weak D call TRBD1 (5 bases). The source material was glioma tissue, nonneoplastic brain tissue, or PBMCs (not recorded which). This sequence originates from a human donor with low-grade glioma or glioblastoma, undergoing nonglioma brain surgery, or in good health (not recorded which). In DNA, the CDR3 is TGTGCCAGCAGCCTCAGGGATTCAGAAGCTTTCTTT. This sequence encodes CASSLRDSEAFF.